The 4 T cell receptor beta chains in this list originate from one sample, sequenced in a study of T cells after yellow fever vaccination. TCRdb called the 5' RACE reads again in MiXCR, with one record for every CDR3 protein. Found here are 300,000 or so distinct CDR3 sequences, roughly 7.5% of them singletons; the top ten hold 15% to 20%. The specimen was PBMCs, collected more than 40 days after the first yellow fever vaccination. These receptors were collected from a young man who received the YFV17D yellow fever vaccine.

The sample holds many counts of this clonotype. This chain links TRBV5-5 with TRBJ2-5; 7 nucleotides line up with TRBD2. Germline lookup yields CDR1 SGHKS and CDR2 YYEKEE (reference sequence). This CDR3 region has 13 residues. J gave up 5 bases and V 4 bases, and 5 bases lay outside the gene matches. In nucleotides, the CDR3 is TGTGCCAGCAGCGCGGGAGTCAGGGAGACCCAGTACTTC. Protein product: CASSAGVRETQYF.

This clonotype was picked up a small number of times. The chain carries TRBV28 and TRBJ2-1; 8 bases match TRBD2. Germline trimming cut 6 bases from V and 2 bases from J; bases unmatched to any gene: 15. CDR1 and CDR2 (germline): MDHEN, SYDVKM. The CDR3 length is 18 residues. DNA of the CDR3: TGTGCCAGCAGCGCTCGGAGAGCGGGGGCCACTACCTACAATGAGCAGTTCTTC. This encodes CASSARRAGATTYNEQFF.

This chain connects TRBV6-9 to TRBJ1-1; no definite D call. This CDR3 region has 13 residues. The germline V and J ends were trimmed by 11 bases and 1 base, with 14 bases remaining between them. Per germline, CDR1 MNHGY and CDR2 SVAAGI. Here the CDR3 reads CAGTSTENTEAFF. The CDR3 DNA reads as TGTGCCGGAACGTCTACTGAGAACACTGAAGCTTTCTTT.

This clonotype was seen more than once but under ten times. The chain is built from TRBV5-4 and TRBJ2-3, with TRBD2 matching over 13 bases. Unmatched junction bases numbered 5, after V lost 4 bases and J lost 3 bases. The CDR3 contains 16 residues. The germline gives CDR1 SGHNT, CDR2 YYREEE (reference sequence). In DNA, the CDR3 is TGTGCCAGCAGCATAGGGACTAGCGGGGTTACAGATACGCAGTATTTT. Its translation: CASSIGTSGVTDTQYF.